One sample yielded the 26 T cell receptor beta chains listed below, sequenced in a study of pediatric ulcerative colitis. Assay: immunoSEQ multiplex PCR; the TCRdb copy retains only in-frame clones and omits some. The sample yields 45,000 to 75,000 clones, approximately 87% seen once. The sequenced material came from blood. The receptors were sampled from a boy between 10 and 17 years old who was a control in a study of pediatric ulcerative colitis.

This clone was counted only a few times. V is TRBV18 and J is TRBJ2-2; TRBD1 agrees at 9 bases. This CDR3 has 16 amino acids. Germline CDR1 reads KGHSH; CDR2 reads LQKENI. With V trimmed by 0 bases and J by 1 base, 0 bases remained unmatched. DNA for the CDR3: TGTGCCAGCTCACCACCGGGACAGGGGAACACCGGGGAGCTGTTTTTT. It yields the protein CASSPPGQGNTGELFF.

This clone was counted only a few times. This CDR3 is CSASGQGEGSPLHF. The DNA for the CDR3 is TGCAGCGCCTCCGGACAGGGTGAAGGTTCACCCCTCCACTTT. The chain is built from TRBV29-1 and TRBJ1-6, with 8 positions matching TRBD1. CDR3 size: 14 residues. Germline CDR1 and CDR2: SQVTM and ANQGSEA. Trimming cost V 7 bases and J 9 bases; bases outside gene matches: 11. Variable domain in full (rest from reference TRBV29-1 and TRBJ1-6): SAVISQKPSRDICQRGTSLTIQCQVDSQVTMMFWYRQQPGQSLTLIATANQGSEATYESGFVIDKFPISRPNLTFSTLTVSNMSPEDSSIYLCSASGQGEGSPLHFGNGTRLTVT.

This clone was detected only a few times. The J gene is TRBJ1-1, the V gene TRBV6-5, with 9 positions matching TRBD1. The CDR3 has 15 amino acids. The V segment lost 2 bases and the J segment 11 bases; nucleotides outside the gene matches: 12. Germline V lookup: CDR1 MNHEY, CDR2 SVGAGI. The DNA of the CDR3 is TGTGCCAGCAGTTACGGTTCCGGGACAGGGTCCGTCGCTTTCTTT. Amino acid sequence: CASSYGSGTGSVAFF.

This clone was observed once. V usage is TRBV29-1 and J usage is TRBJ2-1, with D tentatively TRBD2 (5 bases). The germline V and J ends were trimmed by 7 bases and 6 bases, with 16 bases remaining between them. Looked up from germline, CDR1 is SQVTM and CDR2 is ANQGSEA. The CDR3 extends over 13 amino acids. The chain's CDR3 is CSAGIATFNEQFF. CDR3 nucleotides: TGCAGCGCCGGGATAGCTACGTTCAATGAGCAGTTCTTC.

The gene calls are TRBV4-3 and TRBJ2-1; D might be TRBD2 (6 bases). The germline V and J ends were trimmed by 0 bases and 0 bases, with 9 bases remaining between them. There are 16 residues in the CDR3. Germline-derived CDR1 and CDR2 are LGHNA and YSLEER. CDR3 coding DNA: TGCGCCAGCAGCCAAGAGACTAGAGACTCCTACAATGAGCAGTTCTTC. Translated, it gives CASSQETRDSYNEQFF.

V and J are TRBV19 and TRBJ2-3, with a weak D call TRBD1 (6 bases). Germline-derived CDR1 and CDR2 are LNHDA and SQIVND (reference sequence). The CDR3 covers 17 residues. The V and J ends lost 5 bases and 3 bases respectively, with 21 bases between them. CDR3 loop: CASSGGGPGIITDTQYF. In DNA, the CDR3 is TGTGCCAGTAGTGGGGGCGGTCCAGGGATCATAACAGATACGCAGTATTTT.

The chain is built from TRBV18 and TRBJ1-1, with 8 nucleotides matching TRBD1. Unmatched junction bases numbered 0, after V lost 3 bases and J lost 0 bases. CDR1 is KGHSH and CDR2 is LQKENI in the germline V gene. The CDR3 totals 14 residues. CDR3 coding DNA: TGTGCCAGCTCACCGGGACAGGTGAACACTGAAGCTTTCTTT. Translated, it gives CASSPGQVNTEAFF.

A few counts support this clone. J is TRBJ2-7 and V is TRBV10-3, with 8 positions matching TRBD1. The CDR3 has 15 amino acids. CDR1 and CDR2 (germline): ENHRY, SYGVKD. V lost 6 bases and J lost 2; bases outside the gene matches: 9. The CDR3 protein is CAISTGTGVAYEQYF. In DNA, the CDR3 is TGTGCCATCAGCACCGGGACAGGAGTAGCCTACGAGCAGTACTTC.

The genes are TRBV4-2 and TRBJ1-3; 12 nucleotides match TRBD1. Germline V gene data show CDR1 as LGHNA and CDR2 as YNFKEQ. The CDR3 is 19 amino acids. The junction had 14 bases not matched to a gene; V was cut back by 5 bases and J by 3 bases. CDR3 loop: CASSMIGTGGAGFGNTIYF. CDR3 DNA: TGTGCCAGCAGCATGATCGGGACAGGGGGCGCCGGGTTTGGAAACACCATATATTTT.

The rearrangement links TRBV4-3 to TRBJ2-7; the D gene could be TRBD1 or TRBD2 (5 bases each). The CDR3 has 13 amino acids. The ends were cut back, 1 base at V and 9 bases at J, with 13 bases in the middle. Germline lookup yields CDR1 LGHNA and CDR2 YSLEER. The CDR3 nucleotides read TGCGCCAGCAGCCAAGGGGACGCCCGGGGGCAGTACTTC. Protein: CASSQGDARGQYF.

This sequence joins TRBV5-1 and TRBJ1-2; D perhaps matches TRBD1 (5 bases). The germline V gene has CDR1 SGHRS and CDR2 YFSETQ. This CDR3 has 15 residues. The V and J ends lost 4 bases and 0 bases respectively, with 13 bases between them. CDR3 sequence (DNA): TGCGCCAGCAGCCCGGGGATGGGGGCTAACTATGGCTACACCTTC. The encoded protein is CASSPGMGANYGYTF.

This sequence joins TRBV28 and TRBJ1-4, with D maybe TRBD1 (5 bases). The CDR3 runs 14 residues. V was shortened by 6 bases and J by 8 bases, with 16 bases between the two germline ends. Germline V CDR1 and CDR2: MDHEN, SYDVKM. The CDR3 loop is CASRTRDGEEKLFF. CDR3 sequence (DNA): TGTGCCAGCAGGACCCGGGACGGAGAAGAAAAACTGTTTTTT.

The J gene is TRBJ2-3, the V gene TRBV4-1, with 7 bases matching TRBD2. This CDR3 has 14 amino acids. The germline gives CDR1 MGHRA, CDR2 YSYEKL. V lost 1 base to trimming and J lost 5 bases; unmatched junction nucleotides: 3. CDR3 nucleotide sequence: TGCGCCAGCAGCCAAGTGGCGGGAGTAGATACGCAGTATTTT. It codes for CASSQVAGVDTQYF.

J is TRBJ1-1 and V is TRBV28, with TRBD1 matching 11 bases. Germline assignment: CDR1 MDHEN and CDR2 SYDVKM. With V trimmed by 2 bases and J by 4 bases, 12 bases remained unmatched. The CDR3 spans 18 residues. The CDR3 nucleotides read TGTGCCAGCAGTTTACTCCCGCTATGGGGACAGGGGGGCACTGAAGCTTTCTTT. Protein sequence: CASSLLPLWGQGGTEAFF.

This clone showed up just once. One end of the junction varies from germline; a read error may be responsible. V usage is TRBV5-4 and J usage is TRBJ2-7, with D uncertain. Germline V gene sequence: CDR1 SGHNT, CDR2 YYREEE (reference sequence). This CDR3 comprises 14 residues. CDR3 in amino acids: CASSQDFGSYEQYF. The CDR3 DNA reads as TGCGCCAGCAGCCAAGATTTCGGCTCCTACGAGCAGTACTTC. The full variable domain, completed using reference TRBV5-4 and TRBJ2-7, is ETGVTQSPTHLIKTRGQQVTLRCSSQSGHNTVSWYQQALGQGPQFIFQYYREEENGRGNFPPRFSGLQFPNYSSELNVNALELDDSALYLCASSQDFGSYEQYFGPGTRLTVT.

The chain joins TRBV6-5 to TRBJ1-1; D uncertain. Trimming pared 0 bases from V and 0 bases from J, leaving 5 bases between. The V gene's germline CDR1 is MNHEY and CDR2 SVGAGI. This CDR3 contains 14 residues. The CDR3 loop is CASSYSYMNTEAFF. Written as DNA, the CDR3 is TGTGCCAGCAGTTACTCGTACATGAACACTGAAGCTTTCTTT.

The chain has TRBV25-1 and TRBJ1-5; D gene uncertain. The CDR3 is 13 amino acids. Trimming cost V 4 bases and J 5 bases, with 9 bases left between them. From germline, CDR1 is MGHDK and CDR2 SYGVNS. CDR3 DNA sequence: TGTGCCAGCAGTGGGCCAGAGCATCAGCCCCAGCATTTT. It translates to CASSGPEHQPQHF.

The chain carries TRBV5-6 and TRBJ1-2; 8 bases line up with TRBD1. CDR1 is SGHDT and CDR2 is YYEEEE in the germline V gene. The V gene end was trimmed by 4 bases and the J gene end by 4 bases; junction bases not matched to a gene: 9. The CDR3 extends over 15 amino acids. CDR3 in DNA: TGTGCCAGCAGCCTACGACGCACAGGGGGCTATGGCTACACCTTC. The encoded protein is CASSLRRTGGYGYTF. Combining the CDR3 with reference TRBV5-6 and TRBJ1-2 gives the whole variable domain DAGVTQSPTHLIKTRGQQVTLRCSPKSGHDTVSWYQQALGQGPQFIFQYYEEEERQRGNFPDRFSGHQFPNYSSELNVNALLLGDSALYLCASSLRRTGGYGYTFGSGTRLTVV.

V is TRBV14 and J is TRBJ2-7, with 12 bases matching TRBD2. Germline CDR1 SGHDN, CDR2 FVKESK. The CDR3 totals 15 residues. Trimming cost V 0 bases and J 10 bases; bases outside gene matches: 7. CDR3 in amino acids: CASSQDPTSGGKQYF. In DNA form, the CDR3 reads TGTGCCAGCAGCCAAGATCCGACTAGCGGGGGTAAACAGTACTTC.

The genes are TRBV5-1 and TRBJ1-5; 7 nucleotides agree with TRBD1. Losses at the gene ends were 4 bases for V and 3 bases for J; bases not matched to a gene: 7. The CDR3 is 15 amino acids. The germline V gene encodes CDR1 SGHRS and CDR2 YFSETQ. In DNA form, the CDR3 reads TGCGCCAGCAGCCGGTCGGGACAGCTCAATCAGCCCCAGCATTTT. This encodes CASSRSGQLNQPQHF.

The chain carries TRBV6-5 and TRBJ2-3; no clear D gene. The CDR3 spans 14 residues. Trimming removed 4 bases at V and 4 bases at J, with 12 bases between. The germline V gene encodes CDR1 MNHEY and CDR2 SVGAGI. The CDR3: CASSSKVSSDTQYF. CDR3 DNA sequence: TGTGCCAGCAGTTCCAAGGTATCATCAGATACGCAGTATTTT.

The chain joins TRBV28 to TRBJ2-1, with 7 positions matching TRBD2. CDR1 is MDHEN and CDR2 is SYDVKM in the germline V gene. The CDR3 has 14 residues. With 3 bases clipped from V and 8 bases from J, the junction kept 7 bases outside the gene matches. The chain's CDR3 is CASSLRKTSYEQFF. The CDR3 bases are TGTGCCAGCAGTTTGCGGAAGACTAGCTATGAGCAGTTCTTC. The full variable domain, in which reference TRBV28 and TRBJ2-1 provide the parts outside the CDR3, is DVKVTQSSRYLVKRTGEKVFLECVQDMDHENMFWYRQDPGLGLRLIYFSYDVKMKEKGDIPEGYSVSREKKERFSLILESASTNQTSMYLCASSLRKTSYEQFFGPGTRLTVL.

The CDR3 bases are TGTGCCAGCAGGGACCGGGACAGGATTGATGGCTACACCTTC. Its translation: CASRDRDRIDGYTF. The chain carries TRBV2 and TRBJ1-2; 8 nucleotides align to TRBD1. From germline, CDR1 is SNHLY and CDR2 FYNNEI. This CDR3 is 14 amino acids long. V was clipped by 6 bases and J by 6 bases; unmatched bases: 9.

V and J are TRBV5-4 and TRBJ1-3; D unclear. There are 14 residues in the CDR3. V was shortened by 0 bases and J by 0 bases, with 4 bases between the two germline ends. The germline V gene has CDR1 SGHNT and CDR2 YYREEE (reference sequence). The CDR3: CASSLGFSGNTIYF. CDR3 nucleotide sequence: TGTGCCAGCAGCTTGGGGTTCTCTGGAAACACCATATATTTT.

Relative to its sample, this clone is medium-sized. The gene calls are TRBV4-2 and TRBJ2-3; 16 bases fit TRBD2. This CDR3 is built from 18 residues. Germline V gives CDR1 LGHNA, CDR2 YNFKEQ. Trimming took 4 bases from V and 1 from J; bases not matched to a gene: 5. Here the CDR3 DNA reads TGTGCCAGCAGCCTGGGACTAGCGGGAGGGCCTGGCACAGATACGCAGTATTTT. It yields the protein CASSLGLAGGPGTDTQYF.

This sequence joins TRBV11-3 and TRBJ2-5, with no clear D. The germline V and J ends were trimmed by 5 bases and 0 bases, with 7 bases remaining between them. CDR1 SGHNT and CDR2 YENEEA come from the germline V gene. The length of the CDR3 is 13 residues. CDR3 sequence (DNA): TGTGCCAGCAGCCTGGAGTACCAAGAGACCCAGTACTTC. Protein: CASSLEYQETQYF.